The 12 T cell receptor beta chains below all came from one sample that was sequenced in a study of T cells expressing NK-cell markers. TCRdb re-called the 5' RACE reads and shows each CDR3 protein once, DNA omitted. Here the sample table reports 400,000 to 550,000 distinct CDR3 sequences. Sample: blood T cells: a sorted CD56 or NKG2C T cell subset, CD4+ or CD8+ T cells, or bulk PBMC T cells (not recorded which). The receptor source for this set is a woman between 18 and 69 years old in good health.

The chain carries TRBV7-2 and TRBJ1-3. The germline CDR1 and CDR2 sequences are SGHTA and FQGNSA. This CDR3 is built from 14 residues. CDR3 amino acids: CASSFSPDGNTIYF. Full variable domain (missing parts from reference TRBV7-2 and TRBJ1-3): GAGVSQSPSNKVTEKGKDVELRCDPISGHTALYWYRQSLGQGLEFLIYFQGNSAPDKSGLPSDRFSAERTGGSVSTLTIQRTQQEDSAVYLCASSFSPDGNTIYFGEGSWLTVV.

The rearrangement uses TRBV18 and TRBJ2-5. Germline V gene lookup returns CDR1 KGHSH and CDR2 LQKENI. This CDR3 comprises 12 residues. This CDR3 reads CASSPRQETQYF.

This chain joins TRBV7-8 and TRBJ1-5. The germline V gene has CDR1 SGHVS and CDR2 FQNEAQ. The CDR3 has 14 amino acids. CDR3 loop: CASSLQGPGWPQHF.

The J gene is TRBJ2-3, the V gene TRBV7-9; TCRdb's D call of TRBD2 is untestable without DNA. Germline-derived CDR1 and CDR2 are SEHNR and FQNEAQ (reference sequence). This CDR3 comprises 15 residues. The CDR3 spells CASSGRTSRTDTQYF.

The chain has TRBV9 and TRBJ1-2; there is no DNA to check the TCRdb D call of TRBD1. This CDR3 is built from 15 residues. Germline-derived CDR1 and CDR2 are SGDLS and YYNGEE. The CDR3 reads CASSVGGRGYYGYTF.

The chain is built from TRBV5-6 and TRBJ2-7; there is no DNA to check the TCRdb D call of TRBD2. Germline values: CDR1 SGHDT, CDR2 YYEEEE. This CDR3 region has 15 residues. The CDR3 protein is CASSLVSSGLYEQYF. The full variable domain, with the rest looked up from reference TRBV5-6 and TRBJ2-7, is DAGVTQSPTHLIKTRGQQVTLRCSPKSGHDTVSWYQQALGQGPQFIFQYYEEEERQRGNFPDRFSGHQFPNYSSELNVNALLLGDSALYLCASSLVSSGLYEQYFGPGTRLTVT.

The CDR3 reads CASSSPLGLAGDYQETQYF. The V call is TRBV5-1, the J call TRBJ2-5; the TCRdb D gene call, TRBD2, has no DNA to confirm it. Germline lookup yields CDR1 SGHRS and CDR2 YFSETQ. This CDR3 spans 19 amino acids.

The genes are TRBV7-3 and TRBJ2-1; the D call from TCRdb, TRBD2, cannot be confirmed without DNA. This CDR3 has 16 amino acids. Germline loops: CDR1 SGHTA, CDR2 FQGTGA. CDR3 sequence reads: CASSLRAGGLYNEQFF.

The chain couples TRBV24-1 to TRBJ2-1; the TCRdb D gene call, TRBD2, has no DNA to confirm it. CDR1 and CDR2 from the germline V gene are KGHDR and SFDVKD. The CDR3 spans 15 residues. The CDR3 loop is CATSEFVAGVNEQFF.

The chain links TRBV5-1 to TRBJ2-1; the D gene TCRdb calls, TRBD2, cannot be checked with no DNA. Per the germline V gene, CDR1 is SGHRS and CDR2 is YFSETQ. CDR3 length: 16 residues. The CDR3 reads CASSLERGGSYNEQFF.

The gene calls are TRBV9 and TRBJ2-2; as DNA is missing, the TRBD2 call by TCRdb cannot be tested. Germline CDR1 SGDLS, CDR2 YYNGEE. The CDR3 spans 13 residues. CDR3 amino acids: CASSRAGSGELFF.

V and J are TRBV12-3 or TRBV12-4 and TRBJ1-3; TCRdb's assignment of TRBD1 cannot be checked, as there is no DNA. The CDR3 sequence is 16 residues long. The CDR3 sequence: CASSRGQPSSGNTIYF.